This paragraph covers one T cell receptor beta chain sequence. Its antigen is currently unknown. This sample was taken from a study of cytomegalovirus exposure and HLA in healthy donors. Whole-study results and caveats: Approximately 18,000 TCR beta sequences were associated with HLA alleles at 0.05 false discovery rate in a later analysis. Reportedly, TCR beta sequences accurately predicted HLA-A and HLA-B alleles in most subjects.

PCR primers comprised 60 Vbeta and 13 Jbeta primers. Sequencing was performed with immunoSEQ multiplex PCR; in TCRdb, only in-frame clones are kept and a portion is missing. The profile shows 65,000 to 90,000 clones, 60% to 75% of them singletons. This CDR3 contains 13 residues. From germline, CDR1 is GTSNPN and CDR2 SVGIG (reference sequence). Sequenced material: PBMCs. The sequence was collected from a woman between 40 and 50 years old in good health and CMV-seropositive. The chain joins TRBV30 to TRBJ2-5; D is ambiguous. Judging by the DNA end, TRBJ2-7 fits better; the J call may be wrong. Here the CDR3 DNA reads TGTGCCTGGAGTGACGCCAACGAATACGAGCAGTACTTC. This gives the protein CAWSDANEYEQYF.